Below are 32 T cell receptor beta chains sequenced from a single sample in a study of PD-1 blockade in classical Hodgkin lymphoma. Stated time point: cycle 4 day 1 (C4D1), after about 6 weeks of nivolumab. Each patient experienced a relapse that followed autologous stem cell transplantation, and brentuximab vedotin exposure varied. Assay: immunoSEQ multiplex PCR; the TCRdb copy retains only in-frame clones and omits some. The sample has some 25,000 clones; under 75% are singletons. Sequenced here: peripheral blood mononuclear cells (PBMCs), sampled before the fourth cycle of nivolumab. Receptors originate from a human donor with classical Hodgkin lymphoma.

The gene calls are TRBV7-9 and TRBJ1-1, with a weak D call TRBD1 (5 bases). There are 14 residues in the CDR3. In germline, CDR1 is SEHNR, CDR2 FQNEAQ (reference sequence). V lost 1 base and J 4 bases, leaving 10 bases between the germline ends. The CDR3 DNA is TGTGCCAGCAGCTTAGGGGGGGAAGGCACTGAAGCTTTCTTT. Residues: CASSLGGEGTEAFF.

This clone was seen a handful of times. The V call is TRBV18, the J call TRBJ1-1; D call uncertain. With 0 bases removed from V and 4 bases from J, the gap between germline ends came to 9 bases. The germline V gene encodes CDR1 KGHSH and CDR2 LQKENI. CDR3 length: 14 residues. DNA of the CDR3: TGTGCCAGCTCACCACCATCCCTAGGCACTGAAGCTTTCTTT. Protein product: CASSPPSLGTEAFF.

This sequence joins TRBV7-6 and TRBJ1-5; D gene uncertain. This CDR3 contains 13 residues. V was pared by 2 bases and J by 1 base, with 3 bases between. Germline V lookup: CDR1 SGHVS, CDR2 FNYEAQ. This CDR3 is CASSLRSNQPQHF. The CDR3 DNA is TGTGCCAGCAGCTTAAGGAGCAATCAGCCCCAGCATTTT. Drawing the rest from reference TRBV7-6 and TRBJ1-5, the complete variable domain is GAGVSQSPRYKVTKRGQDVALRCDPISGHVSLYWYRQALGQGPEFLTYFNYEAQQDKSGLPNDRFSAERPEGSISTLTIQRTEQRDSAMYRCASSLRSNQPQHFGDGTRLSIL.

The chain joins TRBV5-5 to TRBJ2-3, with TRBD2 matching over 7 bases. The V gene's germline CDR1 is SGHKS and CDR2 YYEKEE (reference sequence). There are 13 residues in the CDR3. The V and J ends lost 10 bases and 6 bases, in that order; junction bases with no gene match: 11. CDR3 bases: TGTGCCTACAGCGGGGCACCCGCGGATACGCAGTATTTT. Its protein product is CAYSGAPADTQYF.

The rearrangement uses TRBV6-6 and TRBJ2-7; D is unresolved. V was cut by 0 bases and J by 3 bases, with 6 bases left in between. Germline CDR1 and CDR2: MNHNY and SVGAGI (reference sequence). The CDR3 is 13 residues long. In DNA form, the CDR3 reads TGTGCCAGCAGTTACTCGGGCTTCTACGAGCAGTACGTC. Translating gives CASSYSGFYEQYV.

The chain links TRBV7-2 to TRBJ1-1; D is uncertain. This CDR3 region has 13 residues. The V end lost 0 bases, the J end lost 7 bases, and 9 bases lay between the germline ends. CDR1 is SGHTA and CDR2 is FQGNSA in the germline V gene. In DNA form, the CDR3 reads TGTGCCAGCAGCTTAGCTCGGGGAAGTGAAGCTTTCTTT. Amino acids: CASSLARGSEAFF. The whole variable domain, remainder taken from reference TRBV7-2 and TRBJ1-1, is GAGVSQSPSNKVTEKGKDVELRCDPISGHTALYWYRQSLGQGLEFLIYFQGNSAPDKSGLPSDRFSAERTGGSVSTLTIQRTQQEDSAVYLCASSLARGSEAFFGQGTRLTVV.

The CDR3 bases are TGTGCCAGCAGTCCGGAATCTGCGCCCACTGAAGCTTTCTTT. It encodes CASSPESAPTEAFF. This sequence joins TRBV7-2 and TRBJ1-1; D is uncertain. This CDR3 contains 14 residues. The V end lost 6 bases, the J end lost 4 bases, and 15 bases lay between the germline ends. CDR1 and CDR2 from the germline V gene are SGHTA and FQGNSA.

This clone showed up just a few times. The J gene is TRBJ2-3, the V gene TRBV11-1; TRBD2 agrees at 12 bases. Germline V CDR1 and CDR2: SGHAT, FQDESV (reference sequence). The V and J ends lost 1 base and 2 bases, in that order; junction bases with no gene match: 7. The CDR3 sequence is 18 residues long. CDR3 region: CASSLGLLAGGLTDTQYF. CDR3 nucleotides: TGTGCCAGCAGCTTAGGGTTGCTAGCGGGGGGGCTCACAGATACGCAGTATTTT.

The chain carries TRBV5-8 and TRBJ2-7; no clear D gene. CDR1 and CDR2 from the germline V gene are SGHTS and YDEGEE. With 1 base removed from V and 0 bases from J, the gap between germline ends came to 8 bases. The CDR3 is 14 residues long. CDR3 nucleotides: TGTGCCAGCAGCTTGTACGGAAGCTCCTACGAGCAGTACTTC. The encoded protein is CASSLYGSSYEQYF.

This chain joins TRBV6-4 and TRBJ1-1; D remains ambiguous. The ends were cut back, 5 bases at V and 0 bases at J, with 13 bases in the middle. Germline V CDR1 and CDR2: MRHNA, SNTAGT. The CDR3 has 15 residues. The CDR3 DNA reads as TGTGCCAGCAGTCAACCTGGAGAGTTGAACACTGAAGCTTTCTTT. It translates to CASSQPGELNTEAFF.

This clone rates as medium-sized. The chain uses TRBV5-1 and TRBJ1-6; 7 positions agree with TRBD1. The CDR3 is made up of 14 amino acids. V gave up 0 bases and J gave up 6 bases; unmatched junction bases: 0. Germline CDR1 and CDR2: SGHRS and YFSETQ. CDR3 nucleotide sequence: TGCGCCAGCAGCTTGGACAGGGGTAATTCACCCCTCCACTTT. This gives the protein CASSLDRGNSPLHF.

This clone has only one observation. CDR3 DNA sequence: TGTGCCAGCAGTTTAGCTGGGGGTTCGTCAGGAAACACCATATATTTT. Protein: CASSLAGGSSGNTIYF. The V and J genes are TRBV28 and TRBJ1-3; D possibly corresponds to TRBD1 (5 bases). Germline CDR1 MDHEN, CDR2 SYDVKM. Trimming shortened V by 2 bases and J by 4 bases, and 15 bases separated the two germline ends. The CDR3 spans 16 residues.

This chain uses TRBV18 with TRBJ2-7; D is perhaps TRBD1 or TRBD2 (5 bases each). The V end was cut by 3 bases, the J end by 0 bases, with 12 bases between. This CDR3 region has 15 residues. Germline V gene data show CDR1 as KGHSH and CDR2 as LQKENI. The DNA for the CDR3 is TGTGCCAGCTCACCGGCCGGGACCCCCTCCTACGAGCAGTACTTC. It specifies CASSPAGTPSYEQYF.

This clone has just a few counts. This sequence joins TRBV2 and TRBJ2-1; 9 nucleotides agree with TRBD2. Germline assignment: CDR1 SNHLY and CDR2 FYNNEI. After removal of 6 bases from V and 0 bases from J, the junction contained 3 bases not matched to a gene. The CDR3 is 15 residues long. The CDR3 sequence: CASRNSGGSYNEQFF. The DNA of the CDR3 is TGTGCCAGCAGAAATAGCGGGGGCTCCTACAATGAGCAGTTCTTC.

The chain recombines TRBV7-2 with TRBJ1-6; 9 nucleotides agree with TRBD1. Germline-derived CDR1 and CDR2 are SGHTA and FQGNSA. CDR3 length equals 16 residues. The ends lost 8 bases at V and 7 bases at J; junction bases unmatched: 12. The CDR3 region is CASRGTGTFYNSPLHF. Written as DNA, the CDR3 is TGTGCCAGCCGAGGGACAGGGACATTTTACAATTCACCCCTCCACTTT.

Details on this clone: A read error is possible here, since a much larger clone lies one base away. The chain combines TRBV5-1 with TRBJ1-2; possibly TRBD1 for D (5 bases). V gave up 3 bases and J gave up 2 bases, with 20 bases separating them. The CDR3 loop spans 17 amino acids. CDR1 SGHRS and CDR2 YFSETQ come from the germline V gene. The CDR3 here is CASSSGKAGVVNYGYTF. Written as DNA, the CDR3 is TGCGCCAGCAGCTCTGGGAAGGCGGGGGTCGTAAACTATGGCTACACCTTC. Full variable domain (remainder filled in from reference TRBV5-1 and TRBJ1-2): KAGVTQTPRYLIKTRGQQVTLSCSPISGHRSVSWYQQTPGQGLQFLFEYFSETQRNKGNFPGRFSGRQFSNSRSEMNVSTLELGDSALYLCASSSGKAGVVNYGYTFGSGTRLTVV.

This clone has just one count. This chain joins TRBV5-4 and TRBJ1-1; a weak D match, TRBD1 (6 bases). V was pared by 5 bases and J by 1 base, with 12 bases between. The CDR3 runs to 14 residues. Germline assignment: CDR1 SGHNT and CDR2 YYREEE (reference sequence). Here the CDR3 reads CASSYGRGNTEAFF. For the CDR3, the DNA is TGTGCCAGCAGTTATGGCAGGGGGAACACTGAAGCTTTCTTT.

The J gene is TRBJ1-2, the V gene TRBV28, with TRBD1 matching 7 bases. The germline V gene has CDR1 MDHEN and CDR2 SYDVKM. Germline trimming cut 4 bases from V and 4 bases from J; bases unmatched to any gene: 3. There are 13 residues in the CDR3. The CDR3 loop is CASSSDRAYGYTF. As DNA, the CDR3 is TGTGCCAGCAGTTCTGACAGGGCCTATGGCTACACCTTC.

The CDR3 DNA is TGTGCCTACTTAGCGGGGGGCCTTAGGGATGAGCAGTTCTTC. Translating gives CAYLAGGLRDEQFF. The chain links TRBV30 to TRBJ2-1; 10 nucleotides agree with TRBD2. V trimming: 7 bases; J trimming: 8 bases; junction bases outside the gene matches: 11. The CDR3 spans 14 residues. CDR1 and CDR2 (germline): GTSNPN, SVGIG (reference sequence).

This chain links TRBV7-9 with TRBJ1-5, with D unclear. The CDR3 has 14 residues. Looked up from germline, CDR1 is SEHNR and CDR2 is FQNEAQ (reference sequence). The V end lost 5 bases, the J end lost 5 bases, and 13 bases lay between the germline ends. The DNA for the CDR3 is TGTGCCAGCAGCCCCGAGGCCCTCGATCAGCCCCAGCATTTT. It translates to CASSPEALDQPQHF.

The V call is TRBV6-5, the J call TRBJ1-2, with 9 bases aligning to TRBD1. The germline V gene encodes CDR1 MNHEY and CDR2 SVGAGI. With V trimmed by 7 bases and J by 7 bases, 10 bases remained unmatched. This CDR3 has 14 residues. CDR3 bases: TGTGCCAGCAATACGGGACAGGGAAGTGGTGGCTACACCTTC. Its protein product is CASNTGQGSGGYTF.

In this sample, this clone turned up a few times. V gene TRBV4-2 combines with J gene TRBJ2-5, with D maybe TRBD2 (5 bases). Germline V gene sequence: CDR1 LGHNA, CDR2 YNFKEQ. This CDR3 is 16 amino acids long. Trimming shortened V by 2 bases and J by 5 bases, and 18 bases separated the two germline ends. The CDR3 loop is CASSQPGRGTVETQYF. The CDR3 bases are TGTGCCAGCAGCCAACCCGGACGGGGAACCGTGGAGACCCAGTACTTC.

This clone is medium-sized (0.01 to 0.1%) in the sample. The chain recombines TRBV5-1 with TRBJ2-6; 8 bases agree with TRBD1. The CDR3 is made up of 19 amino acids. Germline assignment: CDR1 SGHRS and CDR2 YFSETQ. V shed 4 bases and J 0 bases; nucleotides not matched to a gene: 12. The CDR3 region is CASSIPGTGAYSGANVLTF. The CDR3 nucleotides are TGCGCCAGCAGCATCCCCGGGACAGGAGCATACTCTGGGGCCAACGTCCTGACTTTC.

Regarding this clone: At one end the junction does not follow the germline gene, possibly because of a read error. The chain links TRBV2 to TRBJ2-2; TRBD2 might be the D (5 bases). The CDR3 loop spans 14 amino acids. From germline, CDR1 is SNHLY and CDR2 FYNNEI. The chain's CDR3 is CASRPWGTTGEPFF. The DNA for the CDR3 is TGTGCCAGCAGGCCCTGGGGAACGACCGGGGAGCCGTTTTTT.

The chain joins TRBV5-5 to TRBJ1-2, with D unclear. The CDR3 loop spans 14 amino acids. V lost 6 bases and J 2 bases, leaving 14 bases between the germline ends. Germline V gives CDR1 SGHKS, CDR2 YYEKEE (reference sequence). The CDR3 nucleotides are TGTGCCAGCATCCTGAACCCAGTGAACTATGGCTACACCTTC. Amino acids: CASILNPVNYGYTF. Full variable domain (remainder filled in from reference TRBV5-5 and TRBJ1-2): DAGVTQSPTHLIKTRGQQVTLRCSPISGHKSVSWYQQVLGQGPQFIFQYYEKEERGRGNFPDRFSARQFPNYSSELNVNALLLGDSALYLCASILNPVNYGYTFGSGTRLTVV.

The V call is TRBV6-5, the J call TRBJ2-3; D remains ambiguous. The germline CDR1 and CDR2 sequences are MNHEY and SVGAGI. The CDR3 contains 12 residues. V lost 2 bases, J lost 4 bases, and 4 bases lay in between. CDR3: CASSYGPDTQYF. CDR3 nucleotides: TGTGCCAGCAGTTACGGGCCAGATACGCAGTATTTT.

The rearrangement joins TRBV5-1 to TRBJ1-6, with a tentative D call TRBD1 (5 bases). The CDR3 spans 14 residues. V gave up 0 bases and J gave up 8 bases, with 9 bases separating them. Germline CDR1 and CDR2: SGHRS and YFSETQ. CDR3 protein: CASSLAGTDSPLHF. The CDR3, as DNA: TGCGCCAGCAGCTTGGCAGGGACTGATTCACCCCTCCACTTT.

The gene calls are TRBV15 and TRBJ2-3; 11 bases are shared with TRBD2. Germline-derived CDR1 and CDR2 are LNHNV and YYDKDF (reference sequence). The V and J ends lost 0 bases and 0 bases, in that order; junction bases with no gene match: 11. The CDR3 is 20 amino acids. The CDR3 sequence: CATSRDPSGGPTTSTDTQYF. CDR3 bases: TGTGCCACCAGCAGAGACCCTAGCGGGGGGCCCACTACTAGCACAGATACGCAGTATTTT.

The chain joins TRBV28 to TRBJ2-2; D perhaps matches TRBD2 (6 bases). Germline CDR1 is MDHEN and CDR2 is SYDVKM. V was shortened by 11 bases and J by 7 bases, with 26 bases between the two germline ends. The CDR3 is 16 residues long. CDR3 sequence: CAARGGGSLAIGELFF. The DNA for the CDR3 is TGTGCCGCTCGTGGAGGAGGGAGCCTAGCGATCGGGGAGCTGTTTTTT.

V gene TRBV4-2 combines with J gene TRBJ1-1; 7 bases align to TRBD1. CDR3 length: 16 amino acids. Losses at the gene ends were 1 base for V and 3 bases for J; bases not matched to a gene: 8. Germline CDR1 is LGHNA and CDR2 is YNFKEQ. The CDR3 sequence is CASSQVAGQRHTEAFF. DNA of the CDR3: TGTGCCAGCAGCCAAGTGGCGGGACAGCGGCACACTGAAGCTTTCTTT.

This clone was observed a handful of times. The chain uses TRBV7-9 and TRBJ1-2; no clear D. Between the trimmed V and J ends, which lost 5 bases and 9 bases, there was a span of 19 bases. This CDR3 comprises 14 residues. The V gene's germline CDR1 is SEHNR and CDR2 FQNEAQ (reference sequence). CDR3 residues: CASSPVAAPGSYTF. CDR3 in DNA: TGTGCCAGCAGCCCCGTAGCCGCCCCGGGTAGCTACACCTTC.

J is TRBJ1-2 and V is TRBV6-5; D remains unclear. The CDR3 runs 14 residues. V lost 5 bases to trimming and J lost 2 bases, with 12 bases between them. Germline V gene lookup returns CDR1 MNHEY and CDR2 SVGAGI. CDR3 nucleotide sequence: TGTGCCAGCAGTAGCCCGGGCAGGAACTATGGCTACACCTTC. Translating it yields CASSSPGRNYGYTF.